The 18 T cell receptor beta chains given below trace back to one sample, sequenced in a study of spatial heterogeneity in lung cancer. One entry per CDR3 protein, called by TCRdb with MiXCR from the 5' RACE reads. This table holds over 45,000 distinct CDR3 sequences, roughly 5.2% found once. Noted time point: sample taken at primary tumor resection. Sequencing covered unsorted whole RNA taken from tumor, nontumor lung or frozen PBMC. The sequenced sample was PBMCs, obtained at surgery. The receptors come from a male donor with early-stage non-small cell lung cancer.

This clonotype was seen more than once but under ten times. The chain combines TRBV27 with TRBJ2-3, with D possibly TRBD1 on 6 matching bases. Germline V CDR1 and CDR2: MNHEY, SMNVEV (reference sequence). V lost 3 bases and J 0 bases, leaving 13 bases between the germline ends. This CDR3 comprises 16 residues. The CDR3 region is CASSLGASTSTDTQYF. CDR3 coding DNA: TGTGCCAGCAGTTTGGGGGCTAGCACTAGCACAGATACGCAGTATTTT.

In its sample, this clonotype was seen many times. The rearrangement uses TRBV12-3 or TRBV12-4 and TRBJ2-1, with TRBD2 matching over 7 bases. This CDR3 is built from 14 residues. Unmatched junction bases numbered 11, after V lost 8 bases and J lost 7 bases. The CDR3 spells CASSKPPSGNEQFF. As DNA, the CDR3 is TGTGCCAGCTCTAAACCCCCTAGCGGAAATGAGCAGTTCTTC.

There are a few counts of this clonotype. The chain is built from TRBV12-3 or TRBV12-4 and TRBJ2-7, with 15 bases aligning to TRBD2. V trimming: 5 bases; J trimming: 4 bases; junction bases outside the gene matches: 15. This CDR3 region has 19 residues. CDR3 bases: TGTGCCAGCAGTCCCACCGCTGGACTAGCGGGAGGGCGGGGGTACGAGCAGTACTTC. It codes for CASSPTAGLAGGRGYEQYF.

This clonotype came up many times. The rearrangement links TRBV25-1 to TRBJ2-1; possible D gene TRBD1, 6 bases. CDR3 length equals 12 residues. V lost 5 bases, J lost 9 bases, and 11 bases lay in between. The germline CDR1 and CDR2 sequences are MGHDK and SYGVNS. As DNA, the CDR3 is TGTGCCAGCAGTCCACAGGGTAGTGAGCAGTTCTTC. It translates to CASSPQGSEQFF.

Many counts were recorded for this clonotype. The chain has TRBV18 and TRBJ2-2, with 7 bases identical to TRBD2. Germline V gene lookup returns CDR1 KGHSH and CDR2 LQKENI. The junction had 4 bases not matched to a gene; V was cut back by 3 bases and J by 0 bases. The CDR3 extends over 16 amino acids. CDR3: CASSPSSGPNTGELFF. CDR3 bases: TGTGCCAGCTCACCCTCTAGCGGTCCGAACACCGGGGAGCTGTTTTTT.

This clonotype was seen at least ten times. V is TRBV6-6 and J is TRBJ1-2, with 10 bases that match TRBD1. Per germline, CDR1 MNHNY and CDR2 SVGAGI (reference sequence). The CDR3 has 13 residues. V dropped 5 bases and J dropped 8; count of bases not matched to a gene: 5. CDR3 region: CASSTTGGEGYTF. DNA for the CDR3: TGTGCCAGCAGTACGACAGGGGGCGAGGGCTACACCTTC.

This clonotype was seen ten or more times. V and J are TRBV9 and TRBJ1-3; D uncertain. The CDR3 is 16 amino acids. The V gene's germline CDR1 is SGDLS and CDR2 YYNGEE. V dropped 6 bases and J dropped 2 bases, with 18 bases sitting between them. This CDR3 is CASTPEGGLAGNTIYF. CDR3 sequence (DNA): TGTGCCAGCACCCCAGAGGGCGGGCTCGCTGGAAACACCATATATTTT.

This clonotype showed up just a few times. V and J are TRBV20-1 and TRBJ1-1; possibly TRBD1 for D (6 bases). This CDR3 region has 13 residues. The V and J ends lost 1 base and 7 bases respectively, with 13 bases between them. Germline CDR1 and CDR2: DFQATT and SNEGSKA (reference sequence). CDR3 region: CSARGYRDIEAFF. CDR3 sequence (DNA): TGCAGTGCTAGAGGCTACAGGGATATTGAAGCTTTCTTT.

There are a few counts of this clonotype. A much larger clone differs by one base, so this may be a read error. This chain uses TRBV7-9 with TRBJ1-2; D is perhaps TRBD1 (6 bases). Looked up from germline, CDR1 is SEHNR and CDR2 is FQNEAQ (reference sequence). The CDR3 spans 15 residues. The CDR3 here is CTSSLAGQSTYGYTF. CDR3 DNA sequence: TGTACCAGCAGCTTAGCCGGACAGTCAACCTATGGCTACACCTTC.

This clonotype was recorded many times. The V and J genes are TRBV20-1 and TRBJ2-1; D is possibly TRBD2 (5 bases). Deletions cut 3 bases from V and 6 bases from J, with 12 bases between. In germline, CDR1 is DFQATT, CDR2 SNEGSKA (reference sequence). This CDR3 is built from 13 residues. The CDR3 is CSARGRAGNEQFF. CDR3 nucleotides: TGCAGTGCTAGGGGTAGGGCGGGCAATGAGCAGTTCTTC.

A few counts support this clonotype. The rearrangement links TRBV13 to TRBJ2-1; 10 bases agree with TRBD2. V was clipped by 5 bases and J by 1 base; unmatched bases: 5. Per the germline V gene, CDR1 is PRHDT and CDR2 is FYEKMQ (reference sequence). This CDR3 has 16 residues. The CDR3 sequence: CASSGLAGVSYNEQFF. DNA for the CDR3: TGTGCCAGCAGCGGGCTAGCGGGAGTTTCCTACAATGAGCAGTTCTTC.

This clonotype was counted at least ten times. J is TRBJ2-1 and V is TRBV25-1; 15 positions agree with TRBD2. The J segment lost 7 bases and the V segment lost 7 bases, leaving 20 bases of the junction unmatched. The CDR3 covers 20 residues. Germline-derived CDR1 and CDR2 are MGHDK and SYGVNS. In DNA form, the CDR3 reads TGTGCCAGCACTTCTAAAGGGCCGGGACTAGCGGGAGGTGAAACGAATGAGCAGTTCTTC. This translates into CASTSKGPGLAGGETNEQFF.

Only a few counts were recorded for this clonotype. The chain uses TRBV20-1 and TRBJ2-5; 7 bases match TRBD1. V trimming: 6 bases; J trimming: 5 bases; junction bases outside the gene matches: 9. The CDR3 has 13 residues. Germline CDR1 DFQATT, CDR2 SNEGSKA (reference sequence). The CDR3 region is CSATTGWGETQYF. The CDR3 DNA is TGCAGTGCCACGACAGGGTGGGGGGAGACCCAGTACTTC.

At least ten counts were recorded for this clonotype. The chain recombines TRBV5-1 with TRBJ2-1; D is perhaps TRBD2 (6 bases). With 7 bases removed from V and 4 bases from J, the gap between germline ends came to 18 bases. Per germline, CDR1 SGHRS and CDR2 YFSETQ. The CDR3 totals 15 residues. The CDR3 sequence: CASGPLASEYNEQFF. CDR3 bases: TGCGCCAGCGGGCCTCTGGCTAGCGAATACAATGAGCAGTTCTTC.

This clonotype was observed many times. This rearrangement joins TRBV5-6 to TRBJ2-2; TRBD2 is a possible D gene (5 bases). The CDR3 spans 13 residues. V was cut by 2 bases and J by 10 bases, with 12 bases left in between. Germline loops: CDR1 SGHDT, CDR2 YYEEEE. This CDR3 reads CASSFGGGSELFF. CDR3 coding DNA: TGTGCCAGCAGCTTTGGAGGCGGCTCGGAGCTGTTTTTT.

This chain connects TRBV18 to TRBJ2-3; D is undetermined. V was shortened by 5 bases and J by 0 bases, with 6 bases between the two germline ends. This CDR3 comprises 13 residues. Looked up from germline, CDR1 is KGHSH and CDR2 is LQKENI. The CDR3 sequence is CASSTTSTDTQYF. DNA for the CDR3: TGTGCCAGCTCAACTACTAGCACAGATACGCAGTATTTT.

Many counts were recorded for this clonotype. V and J are TRBV4-1 and TRBJ2-1; no reliable D call. The V gene's germline CDR1 is MGHRA and CDR2 YSYEKL. Trimming removed 4 bases at V and 7 bases at J, with 23 bases between. There are 17 residues in the CDR3. The CDR3 DNA reads as TGCGCCAGCAGCCTAAATTCCGGACCCCCGGTGGGGAATGAGCAGTTCTTC. It codes for CASSLNSGPPVGNEQFF.

This clonotype appeared a few times. This sequence joins TRBV2 and TRBJ2-2; D is unresolved. The germline CDR1 and CDR2 sequences are SNHLY and FYNNEI. V dropped 6 bases and J dropped 0 bases, with 11 bases sitting between them. The CDR3 sequence is 15 residues long. The CDR3 nucleotides read TGTGCCAGCAGGGAAAAAGAAACGAACACCGGGGAGCTGTTTTTT. It yields the protein CASREKETNTGELFF.